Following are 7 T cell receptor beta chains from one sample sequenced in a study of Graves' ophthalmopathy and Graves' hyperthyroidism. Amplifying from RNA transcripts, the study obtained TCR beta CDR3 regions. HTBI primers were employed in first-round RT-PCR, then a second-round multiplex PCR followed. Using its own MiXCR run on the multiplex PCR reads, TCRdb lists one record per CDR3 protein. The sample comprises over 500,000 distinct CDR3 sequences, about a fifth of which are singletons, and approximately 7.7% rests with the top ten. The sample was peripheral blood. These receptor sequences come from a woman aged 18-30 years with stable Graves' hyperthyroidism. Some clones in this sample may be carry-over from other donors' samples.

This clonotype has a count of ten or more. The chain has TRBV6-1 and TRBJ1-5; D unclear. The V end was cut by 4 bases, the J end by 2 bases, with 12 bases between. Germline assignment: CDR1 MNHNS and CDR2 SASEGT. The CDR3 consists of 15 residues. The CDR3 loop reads CASSVLGNGNQPQHF. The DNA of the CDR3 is TGTGCCAGCAGTGTCCTGGGAAACGGCAATCAGCCCCAGCATTTT.

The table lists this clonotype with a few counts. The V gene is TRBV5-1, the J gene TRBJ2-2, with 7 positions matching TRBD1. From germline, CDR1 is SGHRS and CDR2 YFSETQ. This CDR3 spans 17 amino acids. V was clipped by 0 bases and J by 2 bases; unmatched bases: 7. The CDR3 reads CASSLGRDSANTGELFF. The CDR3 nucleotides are TGCGCCAGCAGCTTGGGACGGGACAGCGCTAACACCGGGGAGCTGTTTTTT.

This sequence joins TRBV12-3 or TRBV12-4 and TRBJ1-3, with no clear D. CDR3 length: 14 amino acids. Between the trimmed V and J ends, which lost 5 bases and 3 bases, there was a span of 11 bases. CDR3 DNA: TGTGCCAGCAGTCTCATAATTGGTGGAAACACCATATATTTT. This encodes CASSLIIGGNTIYF.

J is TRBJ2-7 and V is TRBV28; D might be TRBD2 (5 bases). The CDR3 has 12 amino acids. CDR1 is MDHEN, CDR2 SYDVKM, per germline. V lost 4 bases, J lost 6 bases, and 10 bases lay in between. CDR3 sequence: CASSSGRSEQYF. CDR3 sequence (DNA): TGTGCCAGCAGTTCGGGAAGGTCCGAGCAGTACTTC.

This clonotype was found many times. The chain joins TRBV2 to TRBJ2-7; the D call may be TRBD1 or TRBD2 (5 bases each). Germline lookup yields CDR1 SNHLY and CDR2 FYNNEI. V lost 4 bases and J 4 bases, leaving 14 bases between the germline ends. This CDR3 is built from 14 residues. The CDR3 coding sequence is TGTGCCAGCAGTGTGGGGGTTCCTGATTACGAGCAGTACTTC. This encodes CASSVGVPDYEQYF.

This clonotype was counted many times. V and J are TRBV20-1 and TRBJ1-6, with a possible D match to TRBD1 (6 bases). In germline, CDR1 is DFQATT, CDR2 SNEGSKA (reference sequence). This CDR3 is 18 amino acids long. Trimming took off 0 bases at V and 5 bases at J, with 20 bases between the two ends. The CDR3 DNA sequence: TGCAGTGCTAGAGATCAGGCGGGGGGGACACACCATAATTCACCCCTCCACTTT. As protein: CSARDQAGGTHHNSPLHF.

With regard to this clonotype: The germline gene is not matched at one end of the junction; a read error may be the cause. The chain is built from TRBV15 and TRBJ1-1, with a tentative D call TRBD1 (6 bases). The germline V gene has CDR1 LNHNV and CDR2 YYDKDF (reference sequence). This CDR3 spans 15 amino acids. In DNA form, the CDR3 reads TGTGCCACCAGCCAGAGGACAGTAATGAACACTGATGCTTTCTTT. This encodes CATSQRTVMNTDAFF.